What follows is one T cell receptor (beta chain) and its context. Antigen unknown. These data are taken from a study of T cell responses to AZD1222 COVID-19 vaccine. The protocol was immunoSEQ multiplex PCR, while the TCRdb copy is restricted to in-frame clones and leaves out a portion. The sample includes about 140,000 clones, about 92% of them seen just once. Study results and caveats: Spike regions recognized by vaccine-associated CD4 TCRs spanned the protein, led by 160-218 and 743-854.

The CDR3 is 14 amino acids. V lost 7 bases, J lost 0 bases, and 13 bases lay in between. The germline CDR1 and CDR2 sequences are GTSNPN and SVGIG (reference sequence). The V gene is TRBV30, the J gene TRBJ1-3, with D tentatively TRBD1 (5 bases). Source: peripheral blood, taken on day 0 of AZD1222 vaccination. This sequence was found in an adult in good health. The CDR3 bases are TGTGCCTATATGACAGCCAGCTCTGGAAACACCATATATTTT. Its translation: CAYMTASSGNTIYF.